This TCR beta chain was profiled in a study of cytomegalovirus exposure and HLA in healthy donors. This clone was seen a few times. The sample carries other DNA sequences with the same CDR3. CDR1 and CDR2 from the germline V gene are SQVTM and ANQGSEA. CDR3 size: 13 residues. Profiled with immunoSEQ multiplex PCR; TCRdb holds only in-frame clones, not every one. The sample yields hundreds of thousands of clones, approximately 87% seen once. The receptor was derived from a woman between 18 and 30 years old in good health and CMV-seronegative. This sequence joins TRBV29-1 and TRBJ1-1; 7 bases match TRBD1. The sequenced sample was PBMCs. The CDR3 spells CSARTGLNTEAFF. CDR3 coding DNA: TGCAGTGCGAGGACAGGCCTGAACACTGAAGCTTTCTTT.